The following is a T cell receptor beta chain sequence with its context. Antigen unknown. The data stem from a study of blood T cells in healthy people across ages. Trimming cost V 6 bases and J 4 bases; bases outside gene matches: 10. This CDR3 is 15 amino acids long. Primed by a sample-barcoded 5' primer and a J-beta primer mix, a second PCR proceeded for roughly 7 to 11 cycles. Carrying 12 random nucleotides, a template-switch adaptor labeled each individual cDNA molecule. MiXCR, run by TCRdb on the 5' RACE reads, gives a single entry per CDR3 protein. The table records almost 1 million distinct CDR3 sequences, just over 50% of them present only once. There were healthy Caucasian individuals from Russia, aged roughly 6 to 90, serving as donors. Study observations and caveats: Age showed a roughly linear inverse relationship with TCR beta diversity per million T cells. Changes seen in expanded clonotypes were possibly confounded by donor CMV status left unknown.

The chain employs TRBV12-3 or TRBV12-4 and TRBJ2-7, with 9 bases matching TRBD2. Sequencing was performed on blood. The sequence derives from a woman in her fifties or sixties in good health. CDR3 in DNA: TGTGCCAGCAGAAATCATAGCGGGAGTCTGTACGAGCAGTACTTC. Amino acids: CASRNHSGSLYEQYF.